One and the same sample provided the 9 T cell receptor beta chains below, sequenced in a study of cytomegalovirus exposure and HLA in healthy donors. This PCR relied on a set of 60 Vbeta primers and 13 Jbeta primers. Assay: immunoSEQ multiplex PCR; the TCRdb copy retains only in-frame clones and omits some. Of some 200,000 clones detected, about 90% appear once; the ten largest clones hold roughly 0.2%. The source material was PBMCs. Every receptor here comes from a girl under two years old in good health and CMV-seronegative.

This chain connects TRBV5-1 to TRBJ2-7; 8 bases match TRBD1. The V gene end was trimmed by 4 bases and the J gene end by 7 bases; junction bases not matched to a gene: 7. Germline CDR1 SGHRS, CDR2 YFSETQ. This CDR3 has 13 amino acids. The CDR3 protein is CASSLGTGGEQYF. The CDR3 nucleotides are TGCGCCAGCAGCCTTGGGACAGGAGGAGAGCAGTACTTC. Supplemented by reference TRBV5-1 and TRBJ2-7, the full variable domain reads KAGVTQTPRYLIKTRGQQVTLSCSPISGHRSVSWYQQTPGQGLQFLFEYFSETQRNKGNFPGRFSGRQFSNSRSEMNVSTLELGDSALYLCASSLGTGGEQYFGPGTRLTVT.

This clone occurred a few times. The genes are TRBV7-8 and TRBJ1-2; tentative D call: TRBD1 (6 bases). The CDR3 length is 13 residues. Germline V lookup: CDR1 SGHVS, CDR2 FQNEAQ. Trimming pared 3 bases from V and 4 bases from J, leaving 9 bases between. CDR3 nucleotides: TGTGCCAGCAGCTTCTTGGGGGCCTATGGCTACACCTTC. Encoded protein: CASSFLGAYGYTF.

There are a few counts of this clone. The rearrangement joins TRBV6-6 to TRBJ2-1; 8 bases fit TRBD2. The length of the CDR3 is 14 residues. With V trimmed by 8 bases and J by 5 bases, 8 bases remained unmatched. Germline lookup yields CDR1 MNHNY and CDR2 SVGAGI (reference sequence). CDR3 loop: CASVRRGGHNEQFF. The DNA for the CDR3 is TGTGCCAGCGTCCGCCGGGGGGGCCACAATGAGCAGTTCTTC.

This chain uses TRBV5-1 with TRBJ2-2; no reliable D call. Trimming cost V 0 bases and J 4 bases, with 7 bases left between them. The CDR3 covers 14 residues. The germline V gene has CDR1 SGHRS and CDR2 YFSETQ. The CDR3, as DNA: TGCGCCAGCAGCTTGGTTCCTCCCACCGGGGAGCTGTTTTTT. It is translated as CASSLVPPTGELFF. Supplemented by reference TRBV5-1 and TRBJ2-2, the full variable domain reads KAGVTQTPRYLIKTRGQQVTLSCSPISGHRSVSWYQQTPGQGLQFLFEYFSETQRNKGNFPGRFSGRQFSNSRSEMNVSTLELGDSALYLCASSLVPPTGELFFGEGSRLTVL.

V gene TRBV5-1 combines with J gene TRBJ2-3; D gene uncertain. Trimming took off 4 bases at V and 0 bases at J, with 9 bases between the two ends. Germline loops: CDR1 SGHRS, CDR2 YFSETQ. The CDR3 covers 14 residues. The CDR3 sequence: CASSIEFSTDTQYF. CDR3 coding DNA: TGCGCCAGCAGCATAGAATTTAGCACAGATACGCAGTATTTT.

The chain combines TRBV30 with TRBJ1-2; 8 bases are a match to TRBD1. The CDR3 is made up of 12 amino acids. Germline CDR1 reads GTSNPN; CDR2 reads SVGIG (reference sequence). V shed 3 bases and J 8 bases; nucleotides not matched to a gene: 5. This chain's CDR3 is CAWREDRGGYTF. The CDR3 DNA sequence: TGTGCCTGGAGGGAAGACAGGGGCGGCTACACCTTC.

A single count supports this clone. The V call is TRBV30, the J call TRBJ1-5; perhaps TRBD1 as D (5 bases). From germline, CDR1 is GTSNPN and CDR2 SVGIG (reference sequence). The CDR3 extends over 13 amino acids. With 5 bases removed from V and 3 bases from J, the gap between germline ends came to 11 bases. This chain's CDR3 is CAWRGHVNQPQHF. In DNA, the CDR3 is TGTGCCTGGCGTGGACATGTCAATCAGCCCCAGCATTTT.

The chain combines TRBV5-6 with TRBJ2-2; TRBD2 matches at 12 bases. The CDR3 spans 19 residues. V trimming: 2 bases; J trimming: 1 base; junction bases outside the gene matches: 9. The germline gives CDR1 SGHDT, CDR2 YYEEEE. CDR3 sequence reads: CASSFLGLAGILNTGELFF. As DNA, the CDR3 is TGTGCCAGCAGCTTTTTAGGACTAGCGGGGATATTGAACACCGGGGAGCTGTTTTTT.

V is TRBV27 and J is TRBJ2-1, with 7 bases identical to TRBD1. With V trimmed by 4 bases and J by 0 bases, 12 bases remained unmatched. Germline V gene data show CDR1 as MNHEY and CDR2 as SMNVEV (reference sequence). The CDR3 runs to 18 residues. CDR3 sequence: CASSSYRGPGNSYNEQFF. As DNA, the CDR3 is TGTGCCAGCAGTTCTTACAGGGGACCAGGCAACTCCTACAATGAGCAGTTCTTC.